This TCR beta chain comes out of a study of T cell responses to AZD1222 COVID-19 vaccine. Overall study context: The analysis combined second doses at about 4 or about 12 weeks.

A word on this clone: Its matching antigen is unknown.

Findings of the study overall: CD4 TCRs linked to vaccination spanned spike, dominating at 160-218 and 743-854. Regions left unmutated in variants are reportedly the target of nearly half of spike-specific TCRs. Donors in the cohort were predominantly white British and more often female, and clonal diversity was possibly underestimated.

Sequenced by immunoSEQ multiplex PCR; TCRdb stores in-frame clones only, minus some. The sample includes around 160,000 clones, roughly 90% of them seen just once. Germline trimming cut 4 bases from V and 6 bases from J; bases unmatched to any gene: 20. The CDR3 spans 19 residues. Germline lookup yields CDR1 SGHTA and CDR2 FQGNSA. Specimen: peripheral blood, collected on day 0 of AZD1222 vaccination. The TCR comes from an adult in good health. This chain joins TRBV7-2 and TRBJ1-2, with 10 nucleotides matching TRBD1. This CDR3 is CASSSPSGFRDRGRDGYTF. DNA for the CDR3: TGTGCCAGCAGCTCCCCCTCGGGATTTCGGGACAGGGGTCGGGATGGCTACACCTTC.